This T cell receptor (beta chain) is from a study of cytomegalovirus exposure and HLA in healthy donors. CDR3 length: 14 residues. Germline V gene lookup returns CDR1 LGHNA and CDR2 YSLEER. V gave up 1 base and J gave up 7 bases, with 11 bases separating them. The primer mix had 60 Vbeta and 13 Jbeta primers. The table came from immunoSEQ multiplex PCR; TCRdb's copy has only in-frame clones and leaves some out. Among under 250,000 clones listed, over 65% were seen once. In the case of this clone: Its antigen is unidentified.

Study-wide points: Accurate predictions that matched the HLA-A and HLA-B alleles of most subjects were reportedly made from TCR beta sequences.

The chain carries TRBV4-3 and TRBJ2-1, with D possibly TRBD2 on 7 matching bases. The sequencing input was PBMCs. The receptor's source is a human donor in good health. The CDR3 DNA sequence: TGCGCCAGCAGCCAAGGGGAGGGGGGGAATGAGCAGTTCTTC. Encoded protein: CASSQGEGGNEQFF.